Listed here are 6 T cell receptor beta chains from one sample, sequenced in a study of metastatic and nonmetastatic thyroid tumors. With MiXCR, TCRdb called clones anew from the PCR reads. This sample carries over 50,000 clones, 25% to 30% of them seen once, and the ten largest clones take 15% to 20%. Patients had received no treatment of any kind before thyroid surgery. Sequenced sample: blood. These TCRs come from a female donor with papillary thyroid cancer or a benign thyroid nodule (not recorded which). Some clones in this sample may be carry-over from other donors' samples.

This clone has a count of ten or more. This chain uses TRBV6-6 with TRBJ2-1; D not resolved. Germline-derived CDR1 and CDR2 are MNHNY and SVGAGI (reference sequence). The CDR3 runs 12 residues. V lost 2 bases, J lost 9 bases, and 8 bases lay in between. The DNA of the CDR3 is TGTGCCAGCAGTTACAAAGGTGGTGAGCAGTTCTTC. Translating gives CASSYKGGEQFF.

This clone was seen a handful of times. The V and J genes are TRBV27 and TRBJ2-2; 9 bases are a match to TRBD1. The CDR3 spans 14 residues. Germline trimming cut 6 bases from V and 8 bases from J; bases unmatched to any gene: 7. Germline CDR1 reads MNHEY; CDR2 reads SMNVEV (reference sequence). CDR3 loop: CASRAGQGAGELFF. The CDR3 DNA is TGTGCCAGCAGGGCGGGACAGGGCGCAGGGGAGCTGTTTTTT.

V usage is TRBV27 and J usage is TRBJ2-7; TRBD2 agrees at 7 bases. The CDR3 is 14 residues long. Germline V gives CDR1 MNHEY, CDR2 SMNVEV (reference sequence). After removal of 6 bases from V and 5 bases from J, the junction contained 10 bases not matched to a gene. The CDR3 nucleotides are TGTGCCAGCAGCCCGGCCGGCGGGAGTCACGAGCAGTACTTC. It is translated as CASSPAGGSHEQYF.

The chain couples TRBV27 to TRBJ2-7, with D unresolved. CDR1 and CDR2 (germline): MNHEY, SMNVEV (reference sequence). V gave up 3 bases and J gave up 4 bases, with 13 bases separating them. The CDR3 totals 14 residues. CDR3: CASSFSQDLYEQYF. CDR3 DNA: TGTGCCAGCAGTTTTTCCCAAGACTTGTACGAGCAGTACTTC.

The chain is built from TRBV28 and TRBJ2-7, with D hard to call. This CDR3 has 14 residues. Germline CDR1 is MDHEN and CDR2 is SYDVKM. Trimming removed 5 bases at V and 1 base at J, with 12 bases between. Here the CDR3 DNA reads TGTGCCAGCAGTACCCGTGGTAGGTCCTACGAGCAGTACTTC. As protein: CASSTRGRSYEQYF.

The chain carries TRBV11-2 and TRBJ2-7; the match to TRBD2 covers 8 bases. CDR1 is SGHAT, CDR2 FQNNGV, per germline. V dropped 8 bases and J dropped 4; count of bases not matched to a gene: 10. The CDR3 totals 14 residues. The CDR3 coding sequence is TGTGCCAGCCAACGACGGGAGGGCCTTTACGAGCAGTACTTC. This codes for CASQRREGLYEQYF.